This T cell receptor (beta chain) was documented in a study of beta chain features in type 1 diabetes. Trimming took off 6 bases at V and 3 bases at J, with 12 bases between the two ends. Germline V gene sequence: CDR1 KGHSH, CDR2 LQKENI. The CDR3 is made up of 13 amino acids. This clone has just a few counts. Its target is unknown. General study findings and limits: Moderate but significant shortening of TCRB CDR3s was recorded in all four CD4+ subsets from Type 1 diabetes patients.

Investigators reverse transcribed all isolated RNA, so they sequenced expressed TCRB transcripts. TCRdb keeps only in-frame clones here, not all; method: immunoSEQ multiplex PCR. Among 40,000 to 60,000 clones, about 60% were seen once, and the ten largest hold approximately 0.3%. The sequence was obtained from a woman in her 30s with type 1 diabetes. The rearrangement links TRBV18 to TRBJ2-7; D perhaps matches TRBD1 (5 bases). Specimen: stem cell memory CD4+ T cells from blood. CDR3 sequence (DNA): TGTGCCAGCTCTCTTCAGGGTATCTACGAGCAGTACTTC. Its protein is CASSLQGIYEQYF.